A single TCR beta chain is shown here with its context. In its sample, this clonotype was seen a few times. Its antigen specificity is not known. No quality values exist for individual bases; no much larger clone is one base distant. Library preparation used RT-PCR. Sequencing took place on an Illumina HiSeq 2500. TCRdb reanalyzed the raw reads on its own, using fastp at Q25 for trimming and MiXCR for clone calling, and kept in-frame beta chains. Identical CDR3 protein sequences are pooled into one entry, listed with their most common genes and DNA. This sample gives about 830,000 distinct CDR3 sequences in total; roughly 18% of them show up just once. The top ten clonotypes cover around 9.9% of the sample. This sample is drawn from a study of response to subunit inactivated influenza vaccine (dated by TCRdb to between 2017 and 2018). Study-wide context: Deep quantitative profiling of the T cell receptor repertoire was used in the study to follow responses to a trivalent subunit inactivated influenza vaccine. Study-wide conclusions, independent of this receptor: According to the authors, only a limited number of new T cells may be recruited by each seasonal influenza vaccination.

V drops 0 bases and J drops 8 bases, leaving 7 bases in between. The CDR3 contains 11 residues, cysteine and phenylalanine counted. Only the CDR3 DNA stays, 33 bases, in frame from base 1. CDR1 DFQATT and CDR2 SNEGSKA are derived from the germline V gene (reference sequence). The sequence was collected from a man over 45 who received an inactivated influenza vaccine. Donor details come from another sample of the same person, matched by shared clones. The sequencing here drew on PBMCs from blood, taken 4 to 6 days after vaccination. In this chain, TRBV20-1 is recombined with TRBJ1-2; no confident D gene assignment can be made. Read as DNA, the sequence is TGCAGTGCTAGAGATGACTGGGGCTACACCTTC. Translated, this gives CSARDDWGYTF.